These 30 T cell receptor beta chains came from one sample sequenced in a study of human T cells and chemical hapten exposure. Documented time point: patch test 2, 6 weeks after DPC sensitization. Indicated treatment: therapeutic diphenylcyclopropenone sensitization with weekly scalp DPC. TCRdb called the RACE reads again in MiXCR, with one record for every CDR3 protein. The sample includes some 350,000 distinct CDR3 sequences, roughly 6.3% of them seen just once. The starting material was whole blood, obtained in connection with sensitization to the hapten diphenylcyclopropenone (DPC). Receptors originate from a woman aged 18-29 years with alopecia areata. Some clones in this sample may be carry-over from other donors' samples.

This clonotype was detected ten times or more. V and J are TRBV7-2 and TRBJ2-1, with D perhaps TRBD1 (5 bases). Germline V lookup: CDR1 SGHTA, CDR2 FQGNSA. V was pared by 3 bases and J by 10 bases, with 13 bases between. The CDR3 runs 13 residues. Here the CDR3 DNA reads TGTGCCAGCAGCTTGGCAGGGTTAGGAGAGCAGTTCTTC. Protein sequence: CASSLAGLGEQFF.

The chain couples TRBV6-2 or TRBV6-3 to TRBJ2-1; D is unresolved. Germline assignment: CDR1 MNHEY and CDR2 SVGEGT. V lost 0 bases to trimming and J lost 5 bases, with 20 bases between them. The CDR3 is 18 residues long. This CDR3 is CASSYSIYRSSPDNEQFF. The CDR3 DNA reads as TGTGCCAGCAGTTACTCCATTTACCGGTCTTCCCCAGACAATGAGCAGTTCTTC.

This clonotype was counted many times. The chain has TRBV4-2 and TRBJ1-4, with a tentative D call TRBD1 (6 bases). CDR3 length: 15 amino acids. Germline V CDR1 and CDR2: LGHNA, YNFKEQ. V lost 0 bases, J lost 8 bases, and 13 bases lay in between. CDR3 amino acids: CASSQETGRREKLFF. As DNA, the CDR3 is TGTGCCAGCAGCCAAGAGACAGGTCGGAGGGAAAAACTGTTTTTT.

In its sample, this clonotype was seen a few times. The chain employs TRBV4-3 and TRBJ2-7, with 9 bases that match TRBD2. The CDR3 extends over 14 amino acids. Germline CDR1 reads LGHNA; CDR2 reads YSLEER. V gave up 3 bases and J gave up 6 bases; unmatched junction bases: 6. CDR3 residues: CASSHSGGSGEQYF. The CDR3 DNA reads TGCGCCAGCAGCCACAGCGGGGGGAGCGGCGAGCAGTACTTC.

In its sample, this clonotype was seen a few times. The junction departs from germline at one end; a sequencing error may be responsible. The CDR3 DNA reads as TGCAGTGCACCATTACCAGGGCAGACAGTTACGCAGTATTTT. This sequence encodes CSAPLPGQTVTQYF. This rearrangement joins TRBV20-1 to TRBJ2-3, with a possible D match to TRBD1 (5 bases). The CDR3 has 14 residues. Germline V lookup: CDR1 DFQATT, CDR2 SNEGSKA (reference sequence).

This clonotype was picked up a small number of times. The rearrangement links TRBV7-2 to TRBJ2-3; 7 nucleotides align to TRBD2. The germline gives CDR1 SGHTA, CDR2 FQGNSA. V shed 2 bases and J 1 base; nucleotides not matched to a gene: 3. This CDR3 has 15 amino acids. The CDR3 bases are TGTGCCAGCAGCTTATACAGCGGGGGCACAGATACGCAGTATTTT. It translates to CASSLYSGGTDTQYF.

This clonotype has at least ten counts. This sequence joins TRBV2 and TRBJ2-1; 8 bases match TRBD2. V was clipped by 4 bases and J by 15 bases; unmatched bases: 11. Germline loops: CDR1 SNHLY, CDR2 FYNNEI. There are 13 residues in the CDR3. CDR3 DNA: TGTGCCAGCAGTGTGCGGGGGGCCGGGTCATCGTTCTTC. It is translated as CASSVRGAGSSFF. The full variable domain, completed using reference TRBV2 and TRBJ2-1, is EPEVTQTPSHQVTQMGQEVILRCVPISNHLYFYWYRQILGQKVEFLVSFYNNEISEKSEIFDDQFSVERPDGSNFTLKIRSTKLEDSAMYFCASSVRGAGSSFFGPGTRLTVL.

This clonotype came up many times. This chain joins TRBV28 and TRBJ2-3; D may be TRBD2 (5 bases). V gave up 6 bases and J gave up 2 bases, with 15 bases separating them. The CDR3 sequence is 15 residues long. Germline V gene data show CDR1 as MDHEN and CDR2 as SYDVKM. This CDR3 reads CASSHREALTDTQYF. CDR3 nucleotides: TGTGCCAGCAGCCACCGGGAAGCCCTCACAGATACGCAGTATTTT.

This clonotype was observed a handful of times. The chain recombines TRBV7-9 with TRBJ2-7; TRBD1 matches 10 bases. The germline V gene encodes CDR1 SEHNR and CDR2 FQNEAQ (reference sequence). This CDR3 has 15 residues. Germline trimming cut 5 bases from V and 3 bases from J; bases unmatched to any gene: 7. As DNA, the CDR3 is TGTGCCAGCAGCCGTTCGACAGGGGGCGGCTACGAGCAGTACTTC. Protein sequence: CASSRSTGGGYEQYF.

This clonotype was recorded many times. The chain employs TRBV12-3 or TRBV12-4 and TRBJ2-5; 7 nucleotides match TRBD2. This CDR3 contains 14 residues. Trimming cost V 5 bases and J 4 bases; bases outside gene matches: 7. The CDR3 region is CASSRAGTTETQYF. CDR3 in DNA: TGTGCCAGCAGTCGAGCGGGGACCACAGAGACCCAGTACTTC.

The chain couples TRBV2 to TRBJ1-1; 10 bases map to TRBD1. The CDR3 covers 13 residues. Trimming at V came to 11 bases and at J to 2 bases, leaving 5 bases not matched to a gene. Germline assignment: CDR1 SNHLY and CDR2 FYNNEI. The CDR3 DNA reads TGTGCCGGGACAGGGGCCTTTAACACTGAAGCTTTCTTT. Protein sequence: CAGTGAFNTEAFF. The whole variable domain, remainder taken from reference TRBV2 and TRBJ1-1, is EPEVTQTPSHQVTQMGQEVILRCVPISNHLYFYWYRQILGQKVEFLVSFYNNEISEKSEIFDDQFSVERPDGSNFTLKIRSTKLEDSAMYFCAGTGAFNTEAFFGQGTRLTVV.

This clonotype was observed at least ten times. The chain joins TRBV12-3 or TRBV12-4 to TRBJ1-4; a weak D match, TRBD1 (6 bases). CDR3 length equals 13 residues. The V gene lost 4 bases and the J gene lost 11 bases, with 14 bases spanning the gap. The chain's CDR3 is CASSSLQGRKLFF. CDR3 DNA sequence: TGTGCCAGCAGTTCCCTACAGGGTCGGAAACTGTTTTTT.

The CDR3 sequence: CASSTTYSNQPQHF. As DNA, the CDR3 is TGTGCCAGCAGCACAACCTATAGCAATCAGCCCCAGCATTTT. This chain uses TRBV7-8 with TRBJ1-5; D gene unclear. The germline CDR1 and CDR2 sequences are SGHVS and FQNEAQ. CDR3 length: 14 amino acids. V lost 5 bases and J 0 bases, leaving 8 bases between the germline ends.

The table lists this clonotype with many counts. The chain joins TRBV7-6 to TRBJ2-1, with TRBD1 as a possible D gene (5 bases). The V and J ends lost 2 bases and 2 bases respectively, with 10 bases between them. CDR3 size: 15 residues. Per the germline V gene, CDR1 is SGHVS and CDR2 is FNYEAQ. Here the CDR3 DNA reads TGTGCCAGCAGCTTAAGGCAGGGCCCCTACAATGAGCAGTTCTTC. Translated: CASSLRQGPYNEQFF.

This clonotype has only a few counts. The DNA for the CDR3 is TGTGCCACCAGTGATATCGACAGGGGCTATGGCTACACCTTC. Protein product: CATSDIDRGYGYTF. The chain employs TRBV24-1 and TRBJ1-2; TRBD1 agrees at 8 bases. With 3 bases clipped from V and 4 bases from J, the junction kept 3 bases outside the gene matches. The CDR3 consists of 14 residues. The germline gives CDR1 KGHDR, CDR2 SFDVKD.

The chain combines TRBV28 with TRBJ2-4, with no clear D. This CDR3 has 14 amino acids. V lost 6 bases to trimming and J lost 0 bases, with 9 bases between them. Germline assignment: CDR1 MDHEN and CDR2 SYDVKM. The CDR3 is CASRDGLAKNIQYF. CDR3 coding DNA: TGTGCCAGCAGGGACGGTCTAGCCAAAAACATTCAGTACTTC.

This chain's CDR3 is CASSLKGAGNEQFF. The DNA of the CDR3 is TGCGCCAGCAGCTTGAAGGGGGCGGGCAATGAGCAGTTCTTC. The chain uses TRBV5-1 and TRBJ2-1; 7 bases are shared with TRBD1. The CDR3 is 14 residues long. The V gene's germline CDR1 is SGHRS and CDR2 YFSETQ. Germline trimming cut 1 base from V and 6 bases from J; bases unmatched to any gene: 4.

This clonotype was counted many times. The rearrangement uses TRBV20-1 and TRBJ1-1, with no clear D. CDR1 is DFQATT and CDR2 is SNEGSKA in the germline V gene (reference sequence). There are 13 residues in the CDR3. The CDR3: CLTTPRRHTEAFF. The CDR3 DNA sequence: TGCCTCACAACCCCAAGGCGACACACTGAAGCTTTCTTT.

This clonotype has more than one count but fewer than ten. CDR3 protein: CASTSRQQGEAFF. The CDR3 DNA is TGTGCCAGCACCTCACGGCAGCAGGGTGAAGCTTTCTTT. The rearrangement joins TRBV6-6 to TRBJ1-1; D may be TRBD1 (5 bases). The V end lost 7 bases, the J end lost 7 bases, and 16 bases lay between the germline ends. Per the germline V gene, CDR1 is MNHNY and CDR2 is SVGAGI (reference sequence). This CDR3 is built from 13 residues.

This clonotype was observed at least ten times. This chain connects TRBV4-1 to TRBJ1-4; maybe TRBD1 (6 bases). The length of the CDR3 is 16 residues. V was shortened by 3 bases and J by 8 bases, with 19 bases between the two germline ends. Per the germline V gene, CDR1 is MGHRA and CDR2 is YSYEKL. CDR3 residues: CASSHTQQGLTEKLFF. Here the CDR3 DNA reads TGCGCCAGCAGCCACACCCAACAGGGTTTGACGGAAAAACTGTTTTTT.

This clonotype was seen more than once but under ten times. The rearrangement joins TRBV28 to TRBJ2-7; 11 bases map to TRBD2. This CDR3 is 17 amino acids long. The J segment lost 3 bases and the V segment lost 5 bases, leaving 12 bases of the junction unmatched. The germline V gene has CDR1 MDHEN and CDR2 SYDVKM. Here the CDR3 DNA reads TGTGCCAGCAGTGCCTACCCGACTAGCGGGGATTACTACGAGCAGTACTTC. This codes for CASSAYPTSGDYYEQYF.

This clonotype has more than one count but fewer than ten. V and J are TRBV12-3 or TRBV12-4 and TRBJ2-1, with 9 bases fitting TRBD1. This CDR3 is 15 amino acids long. The V segment lost 5 bases and the J segment 6 bases; nucleotides outside the gene matches: 8. The CDR3 protein is CASSPQGARGNEQFF. The CDR3 region has the DNA TGTGCCAGCAGTCCACAGGGGGCGAGAGGCAATGAGCAGTTCTTC.

This chain uses TRBV12-3 or TRBV12-4 with TRBJ1-1; D not certain. The CDR3 totals 13 residues. V lost 5 bases and J lost 1, with 8 bases in between. The CDR3 DNA sequence: TGTGCCAGCAGTACCGTCCCGAACACTGAAGCTTTCTTT. Translation gives CASSTVPNTEAFF.

In this sample, this clonotype turned up many times. The rearrangement joins TRBV7-9 to TRBJ2-3, with TRBD1 identical over 8 bases. This CDR3 comprises 16 residues. Unmatched junction bases numbered 6, after V lost 2 bases and J lost 2 bases. In germline, CDR1 is SEHNR, CDR2 FQNEAQ (reference sequence). In DNA, the CDR3 is TGTGCCAGCAGCTTAAGACAGGGGATTTTCACAGATACGCAGTATTTT. It specifies CASSLRQGIFTDTQYF.

This clonotype was recorded many times. This sequence joins TRBV7-2 and TRBJ2-3, with D uncertain. The CDR3 extends over 13 amino acids. Looked up from germline, CDR1 is SGHTA and CDR2 is FQGNSA. V gave up 6 bases and J gave up 2 bases, with 9 bases separating them. The CDR3 loop reads CASSLGYTDTQYF. The CDR3 DNA sequence: TGTGCCAGCAGTCTAGGCTACACAGATACGCAGTATTTT.

This clonotype was counted many times. The chain carries TRBV7-9 and TRBJ1-1; D is uncertain. V lost 1 base and J 3 bases, leaving 12 bases between the germline ends. This CDR3 is built from 15 residues. Germline assignment: CDR1 SEHNR and CDR2 FQNEAQ (reference sequence). CDR3 sequence reads: CASSLGSAGDTEAFF. The CDR3 nucleotides read TGTGCCAGCAGCTTAGGCTCCGCCGGGGACACTGAAGCTTTCTTT.

This clonotype was seen only a few times. CDR3 DNA: TGTGCCAGCACCAAGACAGGGAGGCTCTCTGGGGCCAACGTCCTGACTTTC. Residues: CASTKTGRLSGANVLTF. The chain links TRBV9 to TRBJ2-6, with a tentative D call TRBD1 (7 bases). In germline, CDR1 is SGDLS, CDR2 YYNGEE. Deletions cut 6 bases from V and 0 bases from J, with 16 bases between. This CDR3 region has 17 residues.

Many counts were recorded for this clonotype. The V and J genes are TRBV18 and TRBJ1-6; 7 bases agree with TRBD1. The CDR3 extends over 15 amino acids. J gave up 7 bases and V 7 bases, and 10 bases lay outside the gene matches. Germline V gene data show CDR1 as KGHSH and CDR2 as LQKENI. The CDR3 DNA reads as TGTGCCAGCTTATCAGGACAGGACAGAAATTCACCCCTCCACTTT. The encoded protein is CASLSGQDRNSPLHF.

This clonotype was counted many times. The chain couples TRBV12-3 or TRBV12-4 to TRBJ1-1, with a tentative D call TRBD1 (5 bases). The V gene lost 3 bases and the J gene lost 5 bases, with 13 bases spanning the gap. The length of the CDR3 is 14 residues. CDR3 coding DNA: TGTGCCAGCAGTTTCCAGGACATTGCTACTGAAGCTTTCTTT. It translates to CASSFQDIATEAFF.

A few counts support this clonotype. V gene TRBV7-2 combines with J gene TRBJ2-6, with TRBD1 matching 12 bases. The CDR3 has 17 residues. V shed 5 bases and J 2 bases; nucleotides not matched to a gene: 4. The V gene's germline CDR1 is SGHTA and CDR2 FQGNSA. CDR3 in DNA: TGTGCCAGCAGCCCGCGGGACAGGGGGCCTGGGGCCAACGTCCTGACTTTC. Its translation: CASSPRDRGPGANVLTF.